A single T cell receptor (beta chain) is shown here with its context. This clone was observed a handful of times. Its antigen is still unknown. Base qualities are not provided; no much larger clone lies one nucleotide away. Deletion took 7 bases off V and 3 bases off J, with a span of 11 bases between the germline ends. The germline V gene specifies MNHNS as CDR1 and SASEGT as CDR2. Measured from the cysteine to the phenylalanine, the CDR3 is 13 residues long. The DNA shown is the 39-base CDR3, in frame from base 1. The cohort was made up of 500 to 850 healthy bone marrow donors. At the time of sampling, all cohort members were nominally healthy, though unrecorded immune exposures were likely present. The donor tested CMV seronegative and was one of the 352 seronegative cohort members. Every donor gave a peripheral blood sample, and the peripheral blood mononuclear cells from that sample were used for TCR beta sequencing. Genomic DNA extraction from the blood cell samples was performed with the Qiagen DNeasy Blood Extraction Kit.

The sample originates from a study of cytomegalovirus exposure and HLA in healthy donors (dated by TCRdb to the late 2010s). With respect to the entire study: An earlier analysis of 587 of the donors reported about 300 Gb of sequence data and about 120 million unique TCR beta sequences obtained from about 179 million T cells. A separate validation cohort of roughly 120 different subjects was used in addition to the 666-subject first cohort. High-throughput TCR immunosequencing, statistical association of individual TCRs with disease status, and machine learning were combined to predict cytomegalovirus infection status. The study profiled the T cell repertoires of about 640 subjects by immunosequencing and related them to cytomegalovirus serostatus. Approximately 310 gigabases of sequencing data and roughly 90 million unique TCR sequences were included in an early release covering around 650 HLA-typed donors. Alongside the repertoire data, information on donor age, sex, ethnicity and CMV serostatus was compiled. Among around 400 genotyped donors of the cohort, an average of around 240,000 unique TCR beta nucleotide sequences were sequenced per donor, about a sixth of them non-productive. An earlier analysis of about 600 of the donors used high-throughput TCR beta sequencing to judge whether each TCR beta V gene segment behaved as functional or pseudogenic. Because of strong linkage in the cohort, roughly 5 DR-DQ haplotypes were treated as single units for association and clustering. The number of typed donors differed by locus: about 620-630 for A, B, C, DRB1 and DQB1; approximately 530 for DQA1; some 610 for DPA1; and about 450 for DPB1. Both class I and class II loci were covered by HLA typing, at four-digit resolution. All discovery cohort repertoires had been generated using a single sequencing platform. The genetic ancestry cluster associated with self-reported Caucasian donors included over 80% of the 398 genotyped donors. The study aimed to test whether signatures of past pathogen exposure could be identified by cataloging public T cell receptors. A later genetic analysis used genome-wide SNP genotypes for about 60% of the roughly 700 donors, treating that subset as a discovery cohort. To study patterns of TCR occurrence, a later analysis re-analyzed previously published TCR beta repertoires from 666 donors and added high-resolution HLA genotyping. Rather than drawing on any new phenotypic data, the later analysis identified candidate immune exposures from TCR beta sequences and the way those sequences occurred across donors.

Here is what the overall study found, with its caveats: A later analysis associated roughly 17,000 TCR beta sequences with specific HLA alleles at a false discovery rate of 0.05. Most CMV-associated TCR beta chains appeared to be HLA-restricted in a later analysis, and the HLA associations seemed to be driven largely by CMV exposure. The study gave a list of roughly 150 TCR beta chains associated with cytomegalovirus. According to the authors, the approach could potentially be generalized to other disease states and immunological phenotypes. A cluster of highly shared sequence variants was judged likely to represent a technical artifact of the sequencing pipeline. A further reported finding was that TCR beta sequences accurately predicted the HLA-A and HLA-B alleles for most subjects in the first cohort. HLA typing was unavailable for some donors at each locus, so association tests used only the typed subset. Cytomegalovirus status was reported to be diagnosed by the classifier with high specificity and sensitivity in both the original and validation cohorts. Only TCR beta chains were sequenced in this cohort, and the absence of alpha or paired-chain data limited detectable features. Linkage disequilibrium might explain the correlated functional status among segregating V segments, but an unknown experimental factor could not be ruled out. In vitro tests confirmed that a few of the cytomegalovirus-associated TCR beta chains recognize cytomegalovirus antigens. Presence/absence analyses assumed roughly uniform sequencing depth across donors, an assumption that may not hold. Compared with the approximately 720-donor mean, donors in an Asian-associated ancestry cluster had fewer N-insertions in productive TCRs, according to a later genetic analysis. In a later analysis, HLA-associated TCR beta chains were found to be more clonally expanded and to have lower generation probabilities than equally common non-associated chains. An association between a missense DCLRE1C variant and V-gene and J-gene trimming of TCR beta chains was found in a later genetic analysis and replicated in an independent cohort. In an earlier analysis of about 550 of the donors, most TCR beta V segments were observed in productive rearrangements about 90% or about 30% of the time, broadly matching IMGT annotations. When HLA alleles, especially DR and DQ, strongly co-occurred, TCR associations were difficult to assign to individual alleles. For the cohort, immune exposure information was limited to CMV serostatus. In a later analysis, TCR association rates were found to vary across HLA loci, with the most associated TCRs seen for DRB1 alleles and the fewest for HLA-C alleles. Some IMGT-functional V segments, including TRBV6-2 and TRBV6-3, could not be distinguished by the 87-base-pair reads and were therefore excluded. Most TCR sequences were observed very rarely across donors, whereas some public TCRs were present in many individuals. According to a later analysis, parvovirus B19, influenza, CMV and Epstein-Barr virus appeared linked to several top co-occurrence clusters. Because counts were too low, about 15 rarely observed V segments, including chromosome 9 orphons, were left out of the earlier analysis of 500 to 650 of the donors.

Preparation of the library involved the immunoSEQ multiplex PCR assay. For the multiplex PCR, a mixture combining 60 forward primers for TCR Vbeta segments and 13 reverse primers for TCR Jbeta segments was used. The CDR3 region of rearranged TCR beta genes was amplified from genomic DNA by a multiplex PCR assay. The amplified TCR beta libraries were sequenced on the Illumina HiSeq System as 87-base-pair reads. For the original study's pipeline: A later analysis counted around 72 million unique TCR beta chains across the 500 to 850 repertoires, and 9.5 million to 11 million of these chains were shared by at least two donors. Raw reads were error-corrected and collapsed into unique sequences by a nearest-neighbor algorithm in which closely related sequences were merged to remove PCR and sequencing errors. V, D and J gene segments were assigned by aligning CDR3 sequences to IMGT reference sequences. Each retained sequence needed at least a six-nucleotide match to both a V gene segment and a J gene segment. Rearrangements were called productive when the CDR3 lacked stop codons and stayed in frame with V and J; all others were non-productive. CDR3 was defined by IMGT convention, running from the second conserved V-encoded cysteine to the conserved J-encoded phenylalanine. Sequences without an unambiguous match to a single V gene segment were excluded from the earlier analysis of approximately 560 of the donors. An earlier analysis of almost 600 of the donors classified V segments as functional when productive rearrangements were above 56.7% and as segregating when the standard deviation between donors was above 5%. To diagnose cytomegalovirus status from the catalog of TCR beta chain sequences, a statistical classification framework was built. V and J gene assignment, in a later analysis, came from comparing TCR nucleotide sequences with IMGT/GENE-DB human TR gene sequences. The TCRdist pipeline was used in a later analysis to assign CDR3 sequences and most-parsimonious VDJ recombination scenarios. In a later analysis, every TCR beta chain was defined by the combination of its CDR3 amino acid sequence and its V-gene family, and reads without a unique V-gene family were dropped. A later analysis removed 600 or so highly shared, low-generation-probability nucleotide sequences to deal with suspected cross-contamination and a sequencing artifact. In a later analysis, a clonal expansion index for each public chain was calculated from normalized within-repertoire ranks of inferred template counts. In a later analysis, generation probabilities were computed using a VDJ recombination model fitted to out-of-frame rearrangements, and the results were checked against IGoR. A later analysis scored TCR-TCR, TCR-HLA and TCR-CMV co-occurrence with hypergeometric tests, applying a repertoire-size bias correction to TCR pairs. False discovery rates were estimated in a later analysis by permuting HLA or CMV assignments 20 times. In a later analysis, co-occurring TCRs were grouped with DBSCAN, and TCRdist sequence similarity was added when clustering was performed within HLA-allele-positive subsets. For co-occurrence clustering, repertoires with fewer than 30,000 or more than 120,000 public chains were excluded, along with five repertoires with anomalous nucleotide sharing. The source is immuneACCESS, and TCRdb retained only in-frame sequences with V and J called. Part of the clones is not carried over; for the studies checked, unresolved V genes explain less than half of this, and the remainder is unexplained. That table gives V, J and clone size, and the DNA gave D and trimming. The sample yields approximately 170,000 clones; 75% to 90% were counted once. 1% of the sample lies in the top ten.

This TCR came from a boy aged 2 to 9 in good health and CMV-seronegative. The sequence is built from TRBV6-1 and TRBJ2-3; D gene: possibly TRBD2, on 6 matching bases. The material sequenced was PBMCs. The DNA is as follows: TGTGCCAGCATGAGGCTAGCGACAGATACGCAGTATTTT. Its protein is CASMRLATDTQYF.